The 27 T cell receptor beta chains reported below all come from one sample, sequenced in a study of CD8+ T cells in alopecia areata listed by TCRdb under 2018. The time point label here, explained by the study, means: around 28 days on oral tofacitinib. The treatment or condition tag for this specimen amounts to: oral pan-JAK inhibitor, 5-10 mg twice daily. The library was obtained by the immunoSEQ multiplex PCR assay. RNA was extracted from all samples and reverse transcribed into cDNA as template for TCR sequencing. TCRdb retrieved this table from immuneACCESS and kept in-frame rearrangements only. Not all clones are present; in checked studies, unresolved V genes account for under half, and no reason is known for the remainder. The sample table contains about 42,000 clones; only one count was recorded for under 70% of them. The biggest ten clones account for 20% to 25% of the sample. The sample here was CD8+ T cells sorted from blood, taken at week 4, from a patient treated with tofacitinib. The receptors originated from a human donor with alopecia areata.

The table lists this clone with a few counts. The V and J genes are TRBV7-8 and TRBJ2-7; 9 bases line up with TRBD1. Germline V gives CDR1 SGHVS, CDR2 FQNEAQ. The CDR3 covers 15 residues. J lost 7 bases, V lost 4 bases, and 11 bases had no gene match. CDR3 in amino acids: CASSSTDRGDWEQYF. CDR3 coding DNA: TGTGCCAGCAGCTCGACGGACAGGGGAGATTGGGAGCAGTACTTC.

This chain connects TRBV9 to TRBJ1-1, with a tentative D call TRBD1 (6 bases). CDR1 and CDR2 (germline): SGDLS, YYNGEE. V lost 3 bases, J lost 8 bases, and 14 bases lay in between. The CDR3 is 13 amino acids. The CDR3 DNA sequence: TGTGCCAGCAGCGCGTCCGGGACATCGGAAGCTTTCTTT. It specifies CASSASGTSEAFF.

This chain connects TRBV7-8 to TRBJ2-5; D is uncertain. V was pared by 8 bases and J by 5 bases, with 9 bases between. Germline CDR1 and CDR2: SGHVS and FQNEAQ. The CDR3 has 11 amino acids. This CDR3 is CASWIGETQYF. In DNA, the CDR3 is TGTGCCAGCTGGATAGGGGAGACCCAGTACTTC. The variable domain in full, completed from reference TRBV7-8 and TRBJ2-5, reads GAGVSQSPRYKVAKRGQDVALRCDPISGHVSLFWYQQALGQGPEFLTYFQNEAQLDKSGLPSDRFFAERPEGSVSTLKIQRTQQEDSAVYLCASWIGETQYFGPGTRLLVL.

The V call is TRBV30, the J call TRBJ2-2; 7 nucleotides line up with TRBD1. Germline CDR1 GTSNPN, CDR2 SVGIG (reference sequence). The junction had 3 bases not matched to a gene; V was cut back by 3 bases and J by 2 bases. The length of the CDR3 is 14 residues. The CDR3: CAWRWDRNTGELFF. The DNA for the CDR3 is TGTGCCTGGAGGTGGGACAGAAACACCGGGGAGCTGTTTTTT. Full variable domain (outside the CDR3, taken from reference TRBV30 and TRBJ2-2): SQTIHQWPATLVQPVGSPLSLECTVEGTSNPNLYWYRQAAGRGLQLLFYSVGIGQISSEVPQNLSASRPQDRQFILSSKKLLLSDSGFYLCAWRWDRNTGELFFGEGSRLTVL.

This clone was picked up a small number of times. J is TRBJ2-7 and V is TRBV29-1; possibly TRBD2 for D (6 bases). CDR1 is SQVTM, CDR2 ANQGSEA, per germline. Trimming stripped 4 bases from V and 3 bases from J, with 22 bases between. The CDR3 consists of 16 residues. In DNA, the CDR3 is TGCAGCGTTGTCTATAGCGGTCAGGGAAAAGACTACGAGCAGTACTTC. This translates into CSVVYSGQGKDYEQYF.

The CDR3 sequence: CAWSVTLDQPQHF. CDR3 DNA sequence: TGTGCCTGGAGTGTAACACTGGATCAGCCCCAGCATTTT. The chain links TRBV30 to TRBJ1-5, with D unresolved. This CDR3 contains 13 residues. V lost 0 bases and J 5 bases, leaving 8 bases between the germline ends. CDR1 and CDR2 from the germline V gene are GTSNPN and SVGIG (reference sequence).

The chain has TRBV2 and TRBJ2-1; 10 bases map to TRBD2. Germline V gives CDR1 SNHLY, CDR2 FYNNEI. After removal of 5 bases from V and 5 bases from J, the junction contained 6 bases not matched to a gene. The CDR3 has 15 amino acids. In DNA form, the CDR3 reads TGTGCCAGCAGTCACCCTAGCGGGGGAGACAATGAGCAGTTCTTC. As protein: CASSHPSGGDNEQFF.

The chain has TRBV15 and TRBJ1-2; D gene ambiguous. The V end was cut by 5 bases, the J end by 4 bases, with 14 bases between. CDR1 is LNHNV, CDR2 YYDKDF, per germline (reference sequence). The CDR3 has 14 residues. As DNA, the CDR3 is TGTGCCACCAGCCCCGGTACGGGAGGCTATGGCTACACCTTC. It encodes CATSPGTGGYGYTF.

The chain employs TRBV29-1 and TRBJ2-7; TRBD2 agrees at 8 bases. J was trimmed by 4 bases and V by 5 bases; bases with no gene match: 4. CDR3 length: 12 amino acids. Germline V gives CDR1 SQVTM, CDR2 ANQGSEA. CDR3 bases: TGCAGCGTTTTAGCTAGCGGGTACGAGCAGTACTTC. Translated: CSVLASGYEQYF.

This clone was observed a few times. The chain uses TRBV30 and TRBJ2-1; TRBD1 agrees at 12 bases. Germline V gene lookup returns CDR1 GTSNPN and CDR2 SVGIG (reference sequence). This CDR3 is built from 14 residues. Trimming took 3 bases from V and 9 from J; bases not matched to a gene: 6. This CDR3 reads CAWSEGTGGSEQFF. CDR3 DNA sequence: TGTGCCTGGAGCGAGGGGACAGGGGGCAGTGAGCAGTTCTTC.

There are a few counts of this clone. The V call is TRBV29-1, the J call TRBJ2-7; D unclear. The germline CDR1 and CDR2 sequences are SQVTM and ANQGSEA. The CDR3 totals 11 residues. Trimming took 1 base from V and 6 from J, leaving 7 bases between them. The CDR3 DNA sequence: TGCAGCGTTGAAGGAGGATCCGAGCAGTACTTC. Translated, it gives CSVEGGSEQYF.

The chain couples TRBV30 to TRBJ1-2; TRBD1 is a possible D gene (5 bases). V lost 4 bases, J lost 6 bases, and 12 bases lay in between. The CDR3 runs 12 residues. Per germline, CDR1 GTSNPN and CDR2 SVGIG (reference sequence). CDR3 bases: TGTGCCTGGAATAGGGGAGGTGATGGCTACACCTTC. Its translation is CAWNRGGDGYTF.

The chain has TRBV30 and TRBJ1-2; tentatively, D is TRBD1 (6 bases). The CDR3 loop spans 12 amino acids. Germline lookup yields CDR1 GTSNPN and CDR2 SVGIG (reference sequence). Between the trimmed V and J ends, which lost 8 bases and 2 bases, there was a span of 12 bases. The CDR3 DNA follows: TGTGCCGGCAGGGGCGTCAACTATGGCTACACCTTC. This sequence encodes CAGRGVNYGYTF.

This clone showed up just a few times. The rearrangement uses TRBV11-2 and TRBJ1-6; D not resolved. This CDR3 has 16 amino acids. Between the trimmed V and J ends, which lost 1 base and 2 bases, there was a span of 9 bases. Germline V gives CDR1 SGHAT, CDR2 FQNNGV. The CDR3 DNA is TGTGCCAGCAGCTTAGGAAGGCAGGCCTATAATTCACCCCTCCACTTT. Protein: CASSLGRQAYNSPLHF.

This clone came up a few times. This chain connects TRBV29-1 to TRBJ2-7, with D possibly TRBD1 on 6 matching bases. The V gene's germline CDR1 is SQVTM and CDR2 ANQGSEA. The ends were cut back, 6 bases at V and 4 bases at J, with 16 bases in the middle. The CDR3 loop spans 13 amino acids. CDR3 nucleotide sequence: TGCAGCGTCCTGACAGGTGCTTCGTACGAGCAGTACTTC. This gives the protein CSVLTGASYEQYF.

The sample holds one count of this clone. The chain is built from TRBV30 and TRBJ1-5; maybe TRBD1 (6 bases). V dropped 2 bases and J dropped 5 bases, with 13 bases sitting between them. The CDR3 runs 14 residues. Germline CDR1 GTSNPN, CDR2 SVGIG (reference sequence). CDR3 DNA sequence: TGTGCCTGGAGTACAGGGTTGTTGGATCAGCCCCAGCATTTT. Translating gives CAWSTGLLDQPQHF.

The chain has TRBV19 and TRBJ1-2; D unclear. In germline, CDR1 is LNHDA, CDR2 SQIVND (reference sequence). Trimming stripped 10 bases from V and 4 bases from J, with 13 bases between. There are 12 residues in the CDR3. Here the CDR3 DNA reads TGTGCCACGGTGGAGGGTTCCTATGGCTACACCTTC. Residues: CATVEGSYGYTF.

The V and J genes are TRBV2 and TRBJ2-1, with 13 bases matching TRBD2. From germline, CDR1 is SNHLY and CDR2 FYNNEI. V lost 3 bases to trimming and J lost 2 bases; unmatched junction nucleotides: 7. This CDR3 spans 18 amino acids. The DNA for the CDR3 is TGTGCCAGCAGTGAGGGGAGACTAGCGGGGGGCCCCTACAATGAGCAGTTCTTC. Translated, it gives CASSEGRLAGGPYNEQFF.

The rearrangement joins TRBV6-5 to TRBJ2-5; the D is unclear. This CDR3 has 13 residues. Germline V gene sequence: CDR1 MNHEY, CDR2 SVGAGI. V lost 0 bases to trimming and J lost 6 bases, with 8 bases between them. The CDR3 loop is CASSYSELQTQYF. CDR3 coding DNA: TGTGCCAGCAGTTACTCGGAGCTCCAGACCCAGTACTTC.

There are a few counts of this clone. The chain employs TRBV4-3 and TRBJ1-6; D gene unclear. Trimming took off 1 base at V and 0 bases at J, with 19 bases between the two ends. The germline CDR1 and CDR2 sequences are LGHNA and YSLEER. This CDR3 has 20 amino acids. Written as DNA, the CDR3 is TGCGCCAGCAGCCAAGTCCTACGGCAGATTCTGAGCTCCTATAATTCACCCCTCCACTTT. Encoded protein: CASSQVLRQILSSYNSPLHF.

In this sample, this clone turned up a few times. In nucleotides, the CDR3 is TGTGCCAGCAGCTTGAGGGACAGGGGGCCCTACGAGCAGTACTTC. It translates to CASSLRDRGPYEQYF. The chain carries TRBV5-8 and TRBJ2-7, with TRBD1 identical over 12 bases. The CDR3 extends over 15 amino acids. The V gene end was trimmed by 1 base and the J gene end by 2 bases; junction bases not matched to a gene: 1. Looked up from germline, CDR1 is SGHTS and CDR2 is YDEGEE. Supplemented by reference TRBV5-8 and TRBJ2-7, the full variable domain reads EAGVTQSPTHLIKTRGQQATLRCSPISGHTSVYWYQQALGLGLQFLLWYDEGEERNRGNFPPRFSGRQFPNYSSELNVNALELEDSALYLCASSLRDRGPYEQYFGPGTRLTVT.

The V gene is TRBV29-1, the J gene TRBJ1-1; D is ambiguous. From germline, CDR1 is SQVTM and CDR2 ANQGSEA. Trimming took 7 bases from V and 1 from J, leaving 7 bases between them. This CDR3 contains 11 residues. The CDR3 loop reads CSGRTNTEAFF. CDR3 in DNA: TGCAGCGGCAGGACGAACACTGAAGCTTTCTTT.

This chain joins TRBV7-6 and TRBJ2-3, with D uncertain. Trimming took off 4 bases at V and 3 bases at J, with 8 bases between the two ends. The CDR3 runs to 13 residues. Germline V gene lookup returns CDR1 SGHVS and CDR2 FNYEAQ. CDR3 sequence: CASSSTRTDTQYF. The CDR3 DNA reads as TGTGCCAGCAGCTCGACTCGAACAGATACGCAGTATTTT.

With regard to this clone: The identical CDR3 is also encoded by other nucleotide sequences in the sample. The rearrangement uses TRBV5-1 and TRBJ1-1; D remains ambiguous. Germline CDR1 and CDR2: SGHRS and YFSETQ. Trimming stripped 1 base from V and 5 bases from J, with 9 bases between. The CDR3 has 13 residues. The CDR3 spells CASSLSGGTEAFF. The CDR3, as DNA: TGCGCCAGCAGCTTGTCTGGTGGGACTGAAGCTTTCTTT.

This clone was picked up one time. This CDR3 is CASSLLTANTEAFF. CDR3 DNA: TGCGCCAGCAGCCTATTGACTGCGAACACTGAAGCTTTCTTT. The chain uses TRBV5-1 and TRBJ1-1; D is undetermined. The CDR3 loop spans 14 amino acids. Germline values: CDR1 SGHRS, CDR2 YFSETQ. The V end lost 4 bases, the J end lost 1 base, and 11 bases lay between the germline ends.

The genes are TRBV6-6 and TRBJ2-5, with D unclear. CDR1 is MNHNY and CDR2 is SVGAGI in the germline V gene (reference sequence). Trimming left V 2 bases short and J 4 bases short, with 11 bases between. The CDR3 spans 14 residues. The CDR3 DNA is TGTGCCAGCAGTTACGCGTCGCCCCGAGAGACCCAGTACTTC. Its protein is CASSYASPRETQYF.

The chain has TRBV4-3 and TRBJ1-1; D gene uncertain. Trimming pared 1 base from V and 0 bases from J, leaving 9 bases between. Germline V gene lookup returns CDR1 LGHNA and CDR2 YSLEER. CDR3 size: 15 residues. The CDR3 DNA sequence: TGCGCCAGCAGCCAAGTACGCGGGGTGAACACTGAAGCTTTCTTT. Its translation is CASSQVRGVNTEAFF.